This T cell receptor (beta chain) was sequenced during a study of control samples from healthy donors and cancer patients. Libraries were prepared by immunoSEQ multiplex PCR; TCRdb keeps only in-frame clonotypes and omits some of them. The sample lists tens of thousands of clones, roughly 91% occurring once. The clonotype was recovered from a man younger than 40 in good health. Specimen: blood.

Written as DNA, the CDR3 is TGTGCCAGCAGCCAAGCTCAGACCTTAGCGGTTTACAATGAGCAGTTCTTC. Its translation: CASSQAQTLAVYNEQFF. The V and J genes are TRBV4-2 and TRBJ2-1; maybe TRBD2 (6 bases). CDR1 is LGHNA and CDR2 is YNFKEQ in the germline V gene. Trimming took off 1 base at V and 4 bases at J, with 17 bases between the two ends. CDR3 length equals 17 residues.